Listed below are T cell receptor beta chains from one sample, sequenced in a study of blood T cell repertoires in COVID-19. Using immunoSEQ multiplex PCR, the repertoire was profiled, and TCRdb retains in-frame clones only, with some absent. The repertoire holds 110,000 or so clones, with less than 90% as singletons. Sequenced material: peripheral blood. The receptors were sampled from a man in his 70s who had recovered from COVID-19. Each CDR3 is given with its conserved first and last residue. The D gene is left open where the match is weak. Expanded clones get a size class; other rows say once, few or many, or leave the size out.

abundance,v_gene,d_gene,j_gene,CDR3aa,CDR3nt
-,TRBV5-4,TRBD1,TRBJ1-6,CASSARLGQGGSPLHF,TGTGCCAGCAGCGCACGCCTCGGACAGGGAGGATCACCCCTCCACTTT
-,TRBV24-1,-,TRBJ2-3,CATSDLKRTSTDTQYF,TGTGCCACCAGTGATTTAAAGCGGACTAGCACAGATACGCAGTATTTT
-,TRBV4-3,TRBD1,TRBJ2-5,CASSQDTGQGIEETQYF,TGCGCCAGCAGCCAAGATACGGGACAGGGTATAGAAGAGACCCAGTACTTC
-,TRBV7-2,-,TRBJ1-6,CASSRRRGESSYNSPLHF,TGTGCCAGCAGCCGGAGGAGGGGAGAATCCTCCTATAATTCACCCCTCCACTTT
-,TRBV27,TRBD2,TRBJ2-7,CASSRLAGGPYEQYF,TGTGCCAGCAGCCGCCTCGCGGGAGGGCCGTACGAGCAGTACTTC
-,TRBV5-1,-,TRBJ2-7,CASSLSLGVGSYEQYF,TGCGCCAGCAGCTTGTCACTCGGGGTTGGGTCCTACGAGCAGTACTTC
-,TRBV7-3,-,TRBJ1-1,CASSLGQVTEAFF,TGTGCCAGCAGCCTCGGACAAGTCACTGAAGCTTTCTTT
-,TRBV27,-,TRBJ2-5,CASSYQGNGPQETQYF,TGTGCCAGCAGTTACCAGGGGAATGGGCCCCAAGAGACCCAGTACTTC
-,TRBV7-9,-,TRBJ2-5,CASSSSLGETQYF,TGTGCCAGCAGCTCTTCCCTAGGAGAGACCCAGTACTTC
-,TRBV5-1,-,TRBJ2-2,CASSLGQGPNPNTGELFF,TGCGCCAGCAGCTTGGGGCAGGGGCCTAACCCGAACACCGGGGAGCTGTTTTTT
-,TRBV5-1,-,TRBJ1-2,CASSERGPRSGHGYTF,TGCGCCAGCAGCGAGCGGGGCCCCCGCAGCGGACATGGCTACACCTTC
-,TRBV6-5,TRBD2,TRBJ2-1,CASSRLAGGYNEQFF,TGTGCCAGCAGCCGACTAGCGGGAGGGTACAATGAGCAGTTCTTC
-,TRBV13,-,TRBJ2-2,CASSCVRGNTGELFF,TGTGCCAGCAGCTGTGTAAGGGGCAACACCGGGGAGCTGTTTTTT
-,TRBV28,-,TRBJ1-3,CASSLTLRSSGNTIYF,TGTGCCAGCAGTTTAACCCTGCGGAGCTCTGGAAACACCATATATTTT
-,TRBV29-1,-,TRBJ2-5,CSADVLRYQETQYF,TGCAGCGCCGATGTGTTGAGATACCAAGAGACCCAGTACTTC
-,TRBV5-6,-,TRBJ2-1,CASSWQYNEQFF,TGTGCCAGCAGCTGGCAATACAATGAGCAGTTCTTC
-,TRBV6-5,-,TRBJ1-2,CASSRWTGGYGYTF,TGTGCCAGCAGCCGATGGACGGGGGGCTATGGCTACACCTTC
-,TRBV15,-,TRBJ1-1,CATSRDERGLNTEAFF,TGTGCCACCAGCAGAGACGAAAGGGGATTGAACACTGAAGCTTTCTTT
-,TRBV5-1,TRBD2,TRBJ2-1,CASSLVLAGRIGNEQFF,TGCGCCAGCAGCTTGGTACTAGCGGGACGAATTGGCAATGAGCAGTTCTTC
-,TRBV4-2,TRBD2,TRBJ2-1,CASSQAGTSGGEYNEQFF,TGTGCCAGCAGCCAAGCTGGGACTAGCGGGGGAGAGTACAATGAGCAGTTCTTC
-,TRBV9,TRBD2,TRBJ2-3,CASSPQAPSGRGADTQYF,TGTGCCAGCAGCCCCCAAGCGCCTAGCGGGAGGGGCGCAGATACGCAGTATTTT
-,TRBV29-1,-,TRBJ1-2,CSVEGQVYGYTF,TGCAGCGTTGAAGGACAGGTCTATGGCTACACCTTC
-,TRBV9,-,TRBJ1-1,CASSVDSGGLTEAFF,TGTGCCAGCAGCGTAGATTCGGGGGGATTGACTGAAGCTTTCTTT
-,TRBV20-1,-,TRBJ1-2,CSARLGRGYTF,TGCAGTGCCCGCCTGGGGAGAGGCTACACCTTC
-,TRBV7-3,TRBD1,TRBJ1-2,CASSLHGQGNYGYTF,TGTGCCAGCAGCTTACATGGACAGGGAAACTATGGCTACACCTTC
-,TRBV11-2,TRBD2,TRBJ2-6,CASSLGGRGRAGANVLTF,TGTGCCAGCAGCTTAGGGGGGAGAGGGAGGGCTGGGGCCAACGTCCTGACTTTC
-,TRBV4-2,-,TRBJ2-7,CASSQQGYEQYF,TGTGCCAGCAGCCAACAGGGGTACGAGCAGTACTTC
-,TRBV2,TRBD2,TRBJ2-7,CASSTTSGVGEQYF,TGTGCCAGCAGTACGACTAGCGGGGTTGGCGAGCAGTACTTC
few,TRBV27,-,TRBJ1-6,CASSLLDSPLHF,TGTGCCAGCAGTTTATTAGATTCACCCCTCCACTTT
-,TRBV3-1/TRBV3-2,-,TRBJ1-6,CASSQREGLHLHF,TGTGCCAGCAGCCAAAGGGAAGGACTGCACCTCCACTTT
-,TRBV7-2,TRBD1,TRBJ2-7,CASSLQGRGLEQYF,TGTGCCAGCAGCTTACAAGGCAGGGGGCTTGAGCAGTACTTC
-,TRBV5-1,-,TRBJ2-2,CASSLTRPTGELFF,TGCGCCAGCAGCTTAACTAGGCCCACCGGGGAGCTGTTTTTT
-,TRBV7-9,TRBD1,TRBJ1-2,CASSEGQGYGYTF,TGTGCCAGCAGCGAAGGACAGGGTTATGGCTACACCTTC
-,TRBV5-1,TRBD2,TRBJ2-2,CASKTGGRGELFF,TGCGCCAGCAAAACGGGGGGGCGCGGGGAGCTGTTTTTT
-,TRBV27,-,TRBJ1-6,CASSTTGMDDTPLHF,TGTGCCAGCAGTACCACAGGGATGGACGACACACCCCTCCACTTT
-,TRBV24-1,-,TRBJ1-2,CATSDLEEQGYTF,TGTGCCACCAGTGATTTGGAGGAGCAAGGCTACACCTTC